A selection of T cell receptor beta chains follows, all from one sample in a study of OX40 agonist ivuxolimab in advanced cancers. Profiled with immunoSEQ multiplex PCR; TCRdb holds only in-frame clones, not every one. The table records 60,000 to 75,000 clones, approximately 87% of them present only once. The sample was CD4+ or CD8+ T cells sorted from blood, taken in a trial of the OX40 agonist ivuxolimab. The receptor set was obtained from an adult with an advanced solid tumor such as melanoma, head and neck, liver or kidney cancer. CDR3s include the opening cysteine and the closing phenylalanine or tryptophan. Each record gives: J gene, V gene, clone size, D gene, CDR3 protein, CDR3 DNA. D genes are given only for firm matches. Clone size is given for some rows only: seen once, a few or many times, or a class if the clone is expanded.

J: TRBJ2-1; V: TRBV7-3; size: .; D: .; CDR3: CASSRSRGEQFF; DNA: TGTGCCAGCAGCCGCTCAAGGGGTGAGCAGTTCTTC
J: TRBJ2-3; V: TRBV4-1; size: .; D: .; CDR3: CASSQDEGFMEYF; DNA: TGCGCCAGCAGCCAAGATGAGGGGTTCATGGAGTATTTT
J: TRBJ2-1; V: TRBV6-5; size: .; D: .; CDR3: CASSYDEDNEQFF; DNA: TGTGCCAGCAGTTACGATGAAGACAATGAGCAGTTCTTC
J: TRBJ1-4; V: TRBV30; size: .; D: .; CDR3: CAWTRGWGEKLFF; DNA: TGTGCCTGGACTCGAGGATGGGGTGAAAAACTGTTTTTT
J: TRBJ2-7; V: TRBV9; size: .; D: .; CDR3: CASSVGYGEKGYEQYF; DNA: TGTGCCAGCAGCGTAGGTTACGGGGAAAAGGGCTACGAGCAGTACTTC
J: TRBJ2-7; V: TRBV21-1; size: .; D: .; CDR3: CASSKSARYERSYEQYF; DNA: TGTGCCAGCAGCAAATCTGCCCGCTATGAAAGGTCCTACGAGCAGTACTTC
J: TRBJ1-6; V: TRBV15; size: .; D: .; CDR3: CATSRDRGNNSPLHF; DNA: TGTGCCACCAGCAGAGACCGGGGGAATAATTCACCCCTCCACTTT
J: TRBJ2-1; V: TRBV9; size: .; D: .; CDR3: CASSVEGPYNEQFF; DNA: TGTGCCAGCAGCGTAGAAGGGCCGTACAATGAGCAGTTCTTC
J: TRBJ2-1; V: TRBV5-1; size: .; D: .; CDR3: CASSLGQRINEQFF; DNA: TGCGCCAGCAGCTTGGGACAAAGAATCAATGAGCAGTTCTTC
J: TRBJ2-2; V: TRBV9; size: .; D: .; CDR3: CASSVSGEAGELFF; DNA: TGTGCCAGCAGCGTGTCGGGGGAGGCCGGGGAGCTGTTTTTT
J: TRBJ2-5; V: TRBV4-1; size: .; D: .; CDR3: CASSSVLGGQETQYF; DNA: TGCGCCAGCAGTTCGGTCCTTGGGGGCCAAGAGACCCAGTACTTC
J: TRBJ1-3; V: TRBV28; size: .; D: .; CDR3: CASRPRYSDYSGNTIYF; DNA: TGTGCCAGCAGACCCCGTTATTCGGATTACTCTGGAAACACCATATATTTT
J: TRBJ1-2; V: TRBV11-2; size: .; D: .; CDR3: CASSLDGTGRAGGYTF; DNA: TGTGCCAGCAGCTTAGATGGGACGGGGCGCGCCGGTGGCTACACCTTC
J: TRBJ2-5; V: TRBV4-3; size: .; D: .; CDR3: CASSPQWGPQETQYF; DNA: TGCGCCAGCAGCCCTCAGTGGGGGCCCCAAGAGACCCAGTACTTC
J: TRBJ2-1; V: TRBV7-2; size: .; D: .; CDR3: CASTPGGGAVDEQFF; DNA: TGTGCCAGCACCCCCGGAGGGGGGGCGGTAGATGAGCAGTTCTTC
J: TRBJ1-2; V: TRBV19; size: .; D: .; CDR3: CASSINGYGYTF; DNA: TGTGCCAGTAGTATCAATGGCTATGGCTACACCTTC
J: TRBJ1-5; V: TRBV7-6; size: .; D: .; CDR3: CASSLTGLQPQHF; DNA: TGTGCCAGCAGCTTAACGGGGTTGCAGCCCCAGCATTTT
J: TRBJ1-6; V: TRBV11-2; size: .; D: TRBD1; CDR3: CASSFLGTANSPLHF; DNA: TGTGCCAGCAGCTTCTTGGGGACAGCCAATTCACCCCTCCACTTT
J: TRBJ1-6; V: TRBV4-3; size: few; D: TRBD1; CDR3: CASSLTWGTGSYNSPLHF; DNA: TGCGCCAGCAGCCTTACCTGGGGGACAGGGTCCTATAATTCACCCCTCCACTTT
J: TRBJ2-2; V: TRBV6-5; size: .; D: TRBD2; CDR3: CASSYSGRAPGELFF; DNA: TGTGCCAGCAGTTACAGCGGGAGGGCCCCCGGGGAGCTGTTTTTT
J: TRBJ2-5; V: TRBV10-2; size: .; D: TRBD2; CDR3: CASGRGGSQETQYF; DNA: TGCGCCAGCGGGAGGGGCGGCAGCCAAGAGACCCAGTACTTC
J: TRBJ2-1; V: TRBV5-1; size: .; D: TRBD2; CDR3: CASSLASSGSWNEQFF; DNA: TGCGCCAGCAGCTTGGCCTCTAGCGGGAGTTGGAATGAGCAGTTCTTC
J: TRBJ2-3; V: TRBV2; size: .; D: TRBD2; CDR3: CASTLGLASQYF; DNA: TGTGCCAGCACCCTTGGACTAGCGAGTCAGTATTTT
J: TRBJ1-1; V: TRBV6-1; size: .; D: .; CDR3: CASSDIQSEAFF; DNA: TGTGCCAGCAGTGACATTCAGTCTGAAGCTTTCTTT
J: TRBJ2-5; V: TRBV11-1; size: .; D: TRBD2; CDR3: CASSLARLAGLQETQYF; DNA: TGTGCCAGCAGCTTAGCGCGGCTAGCGGGGCTCCAAGAGACCCAGTACTTC
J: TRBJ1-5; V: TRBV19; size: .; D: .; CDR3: CASSEGRINQPQHF; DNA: TGTGCCAGTAGTGAAGGGCGGATCAATCAGCCCCAGCATTTT
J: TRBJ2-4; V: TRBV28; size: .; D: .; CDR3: CASSLWAGVGKNIQYF; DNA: TGTGCCAGCAGTCTCTGGGCTGGGGTTGGCAAAAACATTCAGTACTTC
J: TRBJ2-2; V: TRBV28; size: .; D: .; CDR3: CASSLTTGELFF; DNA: TGTGCCAGCAGTCTAACCACCGGGGAGCTGTTTTTT
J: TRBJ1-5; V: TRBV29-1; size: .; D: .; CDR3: CSVAEGFLGNQPQHF; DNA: TGCAGCGTTGCTGAGGGTTTCCTAGGCAATCAGCCCCAGCATTTT
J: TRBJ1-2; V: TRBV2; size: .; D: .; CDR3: CASSEGVGYTF; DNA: TGTGCCAGCAGTGAGGGGGTTGGCTACACCTTC
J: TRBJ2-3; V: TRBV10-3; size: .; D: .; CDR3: CAISESRGADTQYF; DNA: TGTGCCATCAGTGAGTCCAGGGGGGCAGATACGCAGTATTTT
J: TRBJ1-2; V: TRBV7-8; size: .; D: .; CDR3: CASSLDGYGYTF; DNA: TGTGCCAGCAGCTTAGACGGTTACGGCTACACCTTC
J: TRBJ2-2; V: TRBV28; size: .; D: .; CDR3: CASSNGGPDTGELFF; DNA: TGTGCCAGCAGTAACGGGGGGCCAGACACCGGGGAGCTGTTTTTT
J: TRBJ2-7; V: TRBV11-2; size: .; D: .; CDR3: CASSLLGTGLEQYF; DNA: TGTGCCAGCAGCTTGTTGGGGACCGGGCTCGAGCAGTACTTC
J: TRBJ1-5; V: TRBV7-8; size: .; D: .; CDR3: CASSLRGAGNQPQHF; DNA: TGTGCCAGCAGCTTACGGGGTGCGGGCAATCAGCCCCAGCATTTT
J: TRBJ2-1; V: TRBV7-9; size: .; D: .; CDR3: CASVSSEQFF; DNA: TGTGCCAGCGTCTCTTCTGAGCAGTTCTTC
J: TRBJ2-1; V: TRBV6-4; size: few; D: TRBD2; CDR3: CASSYGLAGRNEQFF; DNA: TGTGCCAGCAGCTATGGACTAGCGGGGAGGAATGAGCAGTTCTTC